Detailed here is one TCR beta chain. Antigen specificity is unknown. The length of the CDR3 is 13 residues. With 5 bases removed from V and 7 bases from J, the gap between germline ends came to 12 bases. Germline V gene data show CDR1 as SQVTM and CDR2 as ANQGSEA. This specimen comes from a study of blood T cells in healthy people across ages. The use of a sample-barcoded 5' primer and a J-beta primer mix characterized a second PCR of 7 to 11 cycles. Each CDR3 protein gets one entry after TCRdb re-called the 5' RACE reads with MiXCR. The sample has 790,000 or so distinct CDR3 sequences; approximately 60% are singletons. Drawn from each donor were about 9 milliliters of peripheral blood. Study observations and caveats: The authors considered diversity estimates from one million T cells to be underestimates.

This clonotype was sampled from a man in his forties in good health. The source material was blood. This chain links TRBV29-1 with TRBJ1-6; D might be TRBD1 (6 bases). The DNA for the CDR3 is TGCAGCGTTAGGACAGCGATGAATTCACCCCTCCACTTT. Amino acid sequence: CSVRTAMNSPLHF.